This TCR beta chain was observed in a study of cytomegalovirus exposure and HLA in healthy donors. Broader study findings: The presence/absence work took it that sequencing depth was about the same across donors. In a later analysis, common viral pathogens appeared linked to several of the most significant clusters. Three CMV-associated chains proved CMV antigen-specific in vitro.

V shed 4 bases and J shed 3 bases, with 10 bases lying between them. This CDR3 has 13 amino acids. Looked up from germline, CDR1 is SQVTM and CDR2 is ANQGSEA. Turning to this clone: Its antigen is undetermined.

Both 60 Vbeta primers and 13 Jbeta primers went into the PCR. Measured with immunoSEQ multiplex PCR; TCRdb has only the in-frame clones, and not every one. The data show under 200,000 clones, with roughly 85% seen just once and around 9.1% held by the top ten. The receptor was derived from a male donor in good health and CMV-seropositive. Source material: PBMCs. V and J are TRBV29-1 and TRBJ1-5, with D hard to call. In DNA form, the CDR3 reads TGCAGCGTTGTTACGGGGAACAATCAGCCCCAGCATTTT. Encoded protein: CSVVTGNNQPQHF.